The next 6 T cell receptor beta chains were all read from a single sample in a study of blood T cell repertoires in COVID-19. The table came from immunoSEQ multiplex PCR; TCRdb's copy has only in-frame clones and leaves some out. The table lists about 270,000 clones, around nine tenths of them singletons. What was sequenced was peripheral blood. These receptors came from a man aged 40-49 years who had recovered from COVID-19.

Details on this clone: The identical CDR3 is also encoded by other nucleotide sequences in the sample. The gene calls are TRBV19 and TRBJ2-5, with D hard to call. CDR1 LNHDA and CDR2 SQIVND come from the germline V gene (reference sequence). There are 14 residues in the CDR3. V was trimmed by 3 bases and J by 2 bases, leaving 10 bases between them. CDR3 coding DNA: TGTGCCAGTAGTATTGGGCAGAATCAAGAGACCCAGTACTTC. Translated: CASSIGQNQETQYF.

The chain joins TRBV20-1 to TRBJ2-5; D may be TRBD2 (6 bases). The CDR3 loop spans 14 amino acids. V shed 3 bases and J shed 9 bases, with 20 bases lying between them. Germline V CDR1 and CDR2: DFQATT, SNEGSKA (reference sequence). The CDR3 is CSASILEGHGSQYF. CDR3 coding DNA: TGCAGTGCTAGTATCCTGGAGGGCCACGGGTCCCAGTACTTC.

The CDR3 is CASSQGGGTTEAFF. Written as DNA, the CDR3 is TGTGCCAGCAGCCAAGGGGGGGGGACGACTGAAGCTTTCTTT. V usage is TRBV3-1 (or the pseudogene TRBV3-2) and J usage is TRBJ1-1; a possible D gene is TRBD1 (5 bases). V lost 1 base and J 5 bases, leaving 11 bases between the germline ends. The CDR3 has 14 residues. CDR1 LGHDT and CDR2 YNNKEL come from the germline V gene (reference sequence).

V usage is TRBV14 and J usage is TRBJ1-2; possibly TRBD1 for D (6 bases). V dropped 2 bases and J dropped 4 bases, with 14 bases sitting between them. This CDR3 region has 15 residues. CDR1 is SGHDN and CDR2 is FVKESK in the germline V gene. The CDR3 spells CASSQRHRDVYGYTF. In DNA, the CDR3 is TGTGCCAGCAGCCAACGTCACAGGGATGTCTATGGCTACACCTTC.

The chain couples TRBV7-8 to TRBJ2-1; TRBD2 might be the D (6 bases). Germline lookup yields CDR1 SGHVS and CDR2 FQNEAQ. The CDR3 consists of 14 residues. Trimming removed 5 bases from V and 7 bases from J, with 15 bases in between. This chain's CDR3 is CASSMTGTLNEQFF. The CDR3 region has the DNA TGTGCCAGCAGCATGACCGGGACTTTAAATGAGCAGTTCTTC.

On this clone itself: The germline gene is not matched at one end of the junction; a read error may be the cause. The chain recombines TRBV7-2 with TRBJ2-5; 15 bases map to TRBD2. This CDR3 has 14 amino acids. Germline values: CDR1 SGHTA, CDR2 FQGNSA. The CDR3 loop reads CASSPGTSGRIRDF. The DNA of the CDR3 is TGTGCCAGCAGCCCCGGGACTAGCGGGAGGATTCGAGACTTC.